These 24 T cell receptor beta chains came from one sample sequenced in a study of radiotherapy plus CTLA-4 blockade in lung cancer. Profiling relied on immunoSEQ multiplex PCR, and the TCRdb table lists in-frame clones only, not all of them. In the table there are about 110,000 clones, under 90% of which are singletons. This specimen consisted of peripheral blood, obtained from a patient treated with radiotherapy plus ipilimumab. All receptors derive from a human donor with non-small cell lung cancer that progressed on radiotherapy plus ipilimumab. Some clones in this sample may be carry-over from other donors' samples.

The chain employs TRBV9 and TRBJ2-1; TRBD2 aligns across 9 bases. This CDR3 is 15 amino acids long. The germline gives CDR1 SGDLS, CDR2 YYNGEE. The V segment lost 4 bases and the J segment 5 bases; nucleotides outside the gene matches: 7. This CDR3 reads CASSFAGGPDNEQFF. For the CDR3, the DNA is TGTGCCAGCAGCTTCGCGGGGGGGCCAGACAATGAGCAGTTCTTC.

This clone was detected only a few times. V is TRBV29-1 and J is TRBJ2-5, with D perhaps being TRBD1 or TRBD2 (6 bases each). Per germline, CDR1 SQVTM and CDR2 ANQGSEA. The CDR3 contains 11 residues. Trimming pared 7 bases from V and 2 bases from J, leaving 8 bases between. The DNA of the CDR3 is TGCAGCGGAGGGGGGCAAGAGACCCAGTACTTC. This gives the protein CSGGGQETQYF.

The CDR3 DNA follows: TGTGCCAGCTCACCACTCGGACAGGGGCAGGACGAGCAGTACTTC. Translating it yields CASSPLGQGQDEQYF. The gene calls are TRBV18 and TRBJ2-7; 9 nucleotides align to TRBD1. Germline values: CDR1 KGHSH, CDR2 LQKENI. The CDR3 length is 15 residues. Trimming removed 1 base from V and 5 bases from J; junction bases left unmatched: 6.

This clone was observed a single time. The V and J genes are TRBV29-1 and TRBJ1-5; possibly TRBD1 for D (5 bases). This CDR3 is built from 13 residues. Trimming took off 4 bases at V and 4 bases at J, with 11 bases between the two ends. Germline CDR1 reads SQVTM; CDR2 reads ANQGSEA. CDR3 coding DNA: TGCAGCGTTGTTCTGGGGGTGAATCAGCCCCAGCATTTT. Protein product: CSVVLGVNQPQHF.

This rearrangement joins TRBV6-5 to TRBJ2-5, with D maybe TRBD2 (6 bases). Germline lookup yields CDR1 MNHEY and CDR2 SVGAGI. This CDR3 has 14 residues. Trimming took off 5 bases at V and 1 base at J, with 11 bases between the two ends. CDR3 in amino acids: CASSGGGTQETQYF. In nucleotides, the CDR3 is TGTGCCAGCAGTGGCGGAGGGACCCAAGAGACCCAGTACTTC.

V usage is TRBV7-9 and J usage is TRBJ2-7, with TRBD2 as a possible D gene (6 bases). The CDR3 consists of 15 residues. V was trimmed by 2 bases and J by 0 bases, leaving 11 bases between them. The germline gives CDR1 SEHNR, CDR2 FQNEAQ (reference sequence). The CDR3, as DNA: TGTGCCAGCAGCTTACCCGGGGGAAGCTCCTACGAGCAGTACTTC. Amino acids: CASSLPGGSSYEQYF.

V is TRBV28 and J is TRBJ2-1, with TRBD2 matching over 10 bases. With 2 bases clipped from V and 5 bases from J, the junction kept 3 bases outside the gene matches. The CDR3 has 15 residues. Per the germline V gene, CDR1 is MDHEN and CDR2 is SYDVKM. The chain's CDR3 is CASSLIGLADNEQFF. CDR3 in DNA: TGTGCCAGCAGTTTAATAGGACTAGCGGACAATGAGCAGTTCTTC. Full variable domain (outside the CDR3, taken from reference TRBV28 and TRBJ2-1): DVKVTQSSRYLVKRTGEKVFLECVQDMDHENMFWYRQDPGLGLRLIYFSYDVKMKEKGDIPEGYSVSREKKERFSLILESASTNQTSMYLCASSLIGLADNEQFFGPGTRLTVL.

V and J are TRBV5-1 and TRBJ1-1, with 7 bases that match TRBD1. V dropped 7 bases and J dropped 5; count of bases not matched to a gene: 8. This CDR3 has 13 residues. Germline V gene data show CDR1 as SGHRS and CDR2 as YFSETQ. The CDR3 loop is CASRITGVTEAFF. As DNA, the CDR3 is TGCGCCAGCCGCATTACAGGGGTAACTGAAGCTTTCTTT.

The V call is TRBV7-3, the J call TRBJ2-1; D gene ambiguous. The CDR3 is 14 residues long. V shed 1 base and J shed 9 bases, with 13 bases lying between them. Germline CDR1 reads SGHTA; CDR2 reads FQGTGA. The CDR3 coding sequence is TGTGCCAGCAGCTTAAAGATAGAGATGGCTGAGCAGTTCTTC. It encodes CASSLKIEMAEQFF.

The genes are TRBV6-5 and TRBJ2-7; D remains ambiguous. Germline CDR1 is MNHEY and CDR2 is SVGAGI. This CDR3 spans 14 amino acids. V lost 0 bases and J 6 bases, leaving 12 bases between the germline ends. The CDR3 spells CASSYSKDPGEQYF. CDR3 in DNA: TGTGCCAGCAGTTACTCGAAAGATCCCGGCGAGCAGTACTTC.

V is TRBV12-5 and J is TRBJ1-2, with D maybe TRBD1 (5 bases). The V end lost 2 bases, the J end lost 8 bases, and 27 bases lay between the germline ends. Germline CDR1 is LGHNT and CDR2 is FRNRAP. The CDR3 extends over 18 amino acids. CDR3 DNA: TGTGCTAGTGGTTTGACCCGGGACTGGAGCAGATCGTGGTCCGGCTACACCTTC. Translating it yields CASGLTRDWSRSWSGYTF.

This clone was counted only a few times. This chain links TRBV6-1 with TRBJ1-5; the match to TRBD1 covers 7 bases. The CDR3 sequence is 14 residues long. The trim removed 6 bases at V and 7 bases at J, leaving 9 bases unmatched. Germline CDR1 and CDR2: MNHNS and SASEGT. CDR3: CASRDRPFGQPQHF. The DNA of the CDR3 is TGTGCCAGCAGGGACAGGCCCTTCGGGCAGCCCCAGCATTTT.

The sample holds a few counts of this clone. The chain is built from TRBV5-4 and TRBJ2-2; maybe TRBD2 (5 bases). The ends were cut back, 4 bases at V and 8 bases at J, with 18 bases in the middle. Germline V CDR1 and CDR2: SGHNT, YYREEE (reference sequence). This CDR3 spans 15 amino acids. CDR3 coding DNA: TGTGCCAGCAGCAAGAGGGCCAGCCCCTCTGGGGAGCTGTTTTTT. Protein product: CASSKRASPSGELFF.

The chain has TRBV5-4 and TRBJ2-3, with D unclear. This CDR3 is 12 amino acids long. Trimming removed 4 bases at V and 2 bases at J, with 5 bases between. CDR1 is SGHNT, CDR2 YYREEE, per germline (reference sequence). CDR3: CASSIDTDTQYF. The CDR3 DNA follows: TGTGCCAGCAGCATAGACACAGATACGCAGTATTTT. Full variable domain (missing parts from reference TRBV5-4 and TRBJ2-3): ETGVTQSPTHLIKTRGQQVTLRCSSQSGHNTVSWYQQALGQGPQFIFQYYREEENGRGNFPPRFSGLQFPNYSSELNVNALELDDSALYLCASSIDTDTQYFGPGTRLTVL.

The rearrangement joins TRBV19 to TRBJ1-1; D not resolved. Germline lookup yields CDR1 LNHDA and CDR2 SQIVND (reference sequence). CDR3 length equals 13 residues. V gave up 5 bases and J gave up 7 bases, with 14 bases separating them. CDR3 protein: CASSLGAQIEAFF. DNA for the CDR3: TGTGCCAGTAGTTTAGGTGCCCAGATTGAAGCTTTCTTT.

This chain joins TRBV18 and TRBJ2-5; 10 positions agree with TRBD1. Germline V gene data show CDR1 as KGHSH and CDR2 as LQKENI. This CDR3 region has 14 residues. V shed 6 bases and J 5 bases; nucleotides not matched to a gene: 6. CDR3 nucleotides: TGTGCCAGCTCGTCGACAGGGGGCAAGGAGACCCAGTACTTC. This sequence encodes CASSSTGGKETQYF.

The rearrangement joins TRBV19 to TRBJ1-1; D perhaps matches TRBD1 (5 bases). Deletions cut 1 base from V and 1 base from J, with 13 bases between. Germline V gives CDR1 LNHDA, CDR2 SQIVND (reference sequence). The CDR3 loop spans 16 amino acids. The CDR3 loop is CASSIGPGIRNTEAFF. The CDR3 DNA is TGTGCCAGTAGTATAGGTCCAGGGATACGGAACACTGAAGCTTTCTTT.

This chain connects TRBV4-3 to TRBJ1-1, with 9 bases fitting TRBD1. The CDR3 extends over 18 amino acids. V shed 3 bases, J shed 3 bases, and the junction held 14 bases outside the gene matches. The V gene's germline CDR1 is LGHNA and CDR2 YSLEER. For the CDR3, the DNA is TGCGCCAGCAGCCAGCCGCATAAGACAGGGGGGGTAGACACTGAAGCTTTCTTT. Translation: CASSQPHKTGGVDTEAFF.

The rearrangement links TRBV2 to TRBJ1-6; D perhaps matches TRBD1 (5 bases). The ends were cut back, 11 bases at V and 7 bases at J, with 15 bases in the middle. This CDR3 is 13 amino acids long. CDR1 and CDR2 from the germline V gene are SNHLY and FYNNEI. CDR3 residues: CAGRRDRNSPLHF. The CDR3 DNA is TGTGCCGGGCGAAGGGACCGAAATTCACCCCTCCACTTT.

The chain's CDR3 is CASSLRAEDYGYTF. The CDR3 coding sequence is TGCGCCAGCAGCTTGAGAGCGGAGGACTATGGCTACACCTTC. The chain uses TRBV5-1 and TRBJ1-2; D not resolved. V gave up 1 base and J gave up 3 bases, with 10 bases separating them. This CDR3 has 14 residues. Germline CDR1 SGHRS, CDR2 YFSETQ.

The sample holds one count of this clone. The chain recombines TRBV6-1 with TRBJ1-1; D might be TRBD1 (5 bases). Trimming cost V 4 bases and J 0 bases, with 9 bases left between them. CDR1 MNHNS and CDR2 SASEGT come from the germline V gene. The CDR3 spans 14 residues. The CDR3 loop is CASSVHRLNTEAFF. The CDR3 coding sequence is TGTGCCAGCAGTGTCCACAGGTTGAACACTGAAGCTTTCTTT.

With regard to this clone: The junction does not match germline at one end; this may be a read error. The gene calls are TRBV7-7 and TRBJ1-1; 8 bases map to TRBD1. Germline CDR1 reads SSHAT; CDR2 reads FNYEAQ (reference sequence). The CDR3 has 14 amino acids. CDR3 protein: CASSHGQGVTEAFF. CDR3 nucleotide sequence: TGTGCTAGCAGCCACGGACAGGGAGTCACTGAAGCTTTCTTT.

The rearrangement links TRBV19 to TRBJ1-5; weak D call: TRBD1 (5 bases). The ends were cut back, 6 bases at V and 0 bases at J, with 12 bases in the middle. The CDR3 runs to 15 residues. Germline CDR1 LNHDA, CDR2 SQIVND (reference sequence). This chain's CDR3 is CASSRDSYSNQPQHF. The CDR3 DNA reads TGTGCCAGTAGCCGAGACAGTTATAGCAATCAGCCCCAGCATTTT. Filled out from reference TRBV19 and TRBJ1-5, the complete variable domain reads DGGITQSPKYLFRKEGQNVTLSCEQNLNHDAMYWYRQDPGQGLRLIYYSQIVNDFQKGDIAEGYSVSREKKESFPLTVTSAQKNPTAFYLCASSRDSYSNQPQHFGDGTRLSIL.

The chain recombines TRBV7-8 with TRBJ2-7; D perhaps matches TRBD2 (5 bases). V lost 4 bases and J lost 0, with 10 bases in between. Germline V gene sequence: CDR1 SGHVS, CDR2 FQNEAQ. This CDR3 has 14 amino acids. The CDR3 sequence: CASSYIGSSYEQYF. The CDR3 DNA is TGTGCCAGCAGCTACATTGGGAGCTCCTACGAGCAGTACTTC.